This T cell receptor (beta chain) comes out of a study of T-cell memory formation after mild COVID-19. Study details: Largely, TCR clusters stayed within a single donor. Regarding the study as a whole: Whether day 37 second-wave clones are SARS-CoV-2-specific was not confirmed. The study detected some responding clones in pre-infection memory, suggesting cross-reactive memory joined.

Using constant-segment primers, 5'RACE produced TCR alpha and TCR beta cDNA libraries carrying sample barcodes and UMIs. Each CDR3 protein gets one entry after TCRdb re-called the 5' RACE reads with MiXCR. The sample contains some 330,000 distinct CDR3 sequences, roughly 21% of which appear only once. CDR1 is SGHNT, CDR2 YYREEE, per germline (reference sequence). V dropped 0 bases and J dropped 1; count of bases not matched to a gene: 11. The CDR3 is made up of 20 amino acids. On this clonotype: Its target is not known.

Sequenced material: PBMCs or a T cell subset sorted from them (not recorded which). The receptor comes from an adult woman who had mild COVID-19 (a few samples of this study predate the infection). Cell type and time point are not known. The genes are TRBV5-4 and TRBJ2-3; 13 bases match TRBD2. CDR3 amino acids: CASSLELLAGGPGGTDTQYF. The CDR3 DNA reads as TGTGCCAGCAGCTTGGAGCTACTAGCGGGGGGGCCGGGTGGCACAGATACGCAGTATTTT. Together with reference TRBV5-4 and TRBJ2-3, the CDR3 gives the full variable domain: ETGVTQSPTHLIKTRGQQVTLRCSSQSGHNTVSWYQQALGQGPQFIFQYYREEENGRGNFPPRFSGLQFPNYSSELNVNALELDDSALYLCASSLELLAGGPGGTDTQYFGPGTRLTVL.